The sample holds many counts of the clone carrying this TCR beta chain. Its antigen is as yet unknown. Trimming left V 7 bases short and J 3 bases short, with 13 bases between. Germline V lookup: CDR1 MDHEN, CDR2 SYDVKM. The CDR3 is 15 amino acids. By 5'RACE template switching, TCR cDNA was produced, with a universal primer site and UMIs added in the process. TCRdb recomputed calls from the 5' RACE reads with MiXCR, one row per CDR3 protein. This repertoire shows 29,000 or so distinct CDR3 sequences, 5% found once; its top ten account for just over 40%. These data originate in a study of T cells after yellow fever vaccination. Study details: For low cell numbers, libraries were made with SMART-Seq v4 Ultra Low Input.

Study observations and caveats: The secondary response peaked faster, at day 5 versus 15, but was weaker. Re-detected after boosting: most primary clones, 96% of CD4 and about 85% of CD8.

The rearrangement uses TRBV28 and TRBJ2-6; D unclear. This sequence originates from a young man who received the YFV17D yellow fever vaccine. Sequences were derived from CD8+ T cells sorted from PBMCs, sampled 10 days after the yellow fever booster vaccination. CDR3 in amino acids: CASNSHAYGANVLTF. CDR3 in DNA: TGTGCCAGCAATTCTCATGCCTATGGGGCCAACGTCCTGACTTTC.